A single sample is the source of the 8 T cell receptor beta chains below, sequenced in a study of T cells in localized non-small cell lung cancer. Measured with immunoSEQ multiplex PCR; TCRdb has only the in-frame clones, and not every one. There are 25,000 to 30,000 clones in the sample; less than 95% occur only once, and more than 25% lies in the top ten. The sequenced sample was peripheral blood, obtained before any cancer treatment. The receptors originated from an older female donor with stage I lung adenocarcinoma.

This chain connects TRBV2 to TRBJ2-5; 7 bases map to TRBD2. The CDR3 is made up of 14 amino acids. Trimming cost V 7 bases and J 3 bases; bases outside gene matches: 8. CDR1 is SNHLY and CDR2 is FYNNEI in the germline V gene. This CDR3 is CASILWGGEETQYF. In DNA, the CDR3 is TGTGCCAGCATCCTCTGGGGGGGGGAAGAGACCCAGTACTTC.

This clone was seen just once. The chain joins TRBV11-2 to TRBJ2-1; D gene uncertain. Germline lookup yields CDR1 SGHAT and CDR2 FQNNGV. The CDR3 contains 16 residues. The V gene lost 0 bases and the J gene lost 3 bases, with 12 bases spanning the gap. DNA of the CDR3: TGTGCCAGCAGCTTAGATGGCCAAGTTCTCTACAATGAGCAGTTCTTC. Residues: CASSLDGQVLYNEQFF.

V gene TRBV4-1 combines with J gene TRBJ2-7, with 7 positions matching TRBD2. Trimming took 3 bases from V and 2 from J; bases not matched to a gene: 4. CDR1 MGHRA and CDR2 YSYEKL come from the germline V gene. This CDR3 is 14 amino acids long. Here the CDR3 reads CASSQGGSTYEQYF. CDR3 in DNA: TGCGCCAGCAGCCAGGGGGGGAGCACCTACGAGCAGTACTTC.

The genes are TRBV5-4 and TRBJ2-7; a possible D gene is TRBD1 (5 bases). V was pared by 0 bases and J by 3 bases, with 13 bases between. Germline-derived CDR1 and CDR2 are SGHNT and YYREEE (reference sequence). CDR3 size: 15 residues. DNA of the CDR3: TGTGCCAGCAGCTTGGGACAGCAAGCGAACTACGAGCAGTACTTC. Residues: CASSLGQQANYEQYF.

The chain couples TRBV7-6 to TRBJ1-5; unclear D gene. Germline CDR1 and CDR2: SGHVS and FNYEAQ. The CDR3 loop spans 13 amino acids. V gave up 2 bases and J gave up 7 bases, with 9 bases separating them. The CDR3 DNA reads TGTGCCAGCAGCTTACAGGAGGGACAGCCCCAGCATTTT. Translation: CASSLQEGQPQHF.

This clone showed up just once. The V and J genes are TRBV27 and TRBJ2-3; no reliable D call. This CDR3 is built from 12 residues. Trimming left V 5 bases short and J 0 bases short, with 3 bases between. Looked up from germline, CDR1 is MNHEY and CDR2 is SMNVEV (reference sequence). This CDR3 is CASSKSTDTQYF. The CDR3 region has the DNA TGTGCCAGCAGTAAGAGCACAGATACGCAGTATTTT.

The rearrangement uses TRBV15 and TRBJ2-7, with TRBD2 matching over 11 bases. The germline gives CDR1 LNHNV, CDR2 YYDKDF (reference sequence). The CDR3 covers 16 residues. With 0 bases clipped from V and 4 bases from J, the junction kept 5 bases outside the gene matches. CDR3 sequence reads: CATSRDHTSGSYEQYF. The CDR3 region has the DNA TGTGCCACCAGCAGAGATCACACTAGCGGGAGTTACGAGCAGTACTTC.

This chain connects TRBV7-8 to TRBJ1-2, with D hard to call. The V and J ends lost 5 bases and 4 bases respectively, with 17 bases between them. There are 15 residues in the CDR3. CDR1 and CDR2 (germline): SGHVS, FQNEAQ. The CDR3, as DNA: TGTGCCAGCAGCAGACAATCGTTGACTCCCTATGGCTACACCTTC. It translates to CASSRQSLTPYGYTF.